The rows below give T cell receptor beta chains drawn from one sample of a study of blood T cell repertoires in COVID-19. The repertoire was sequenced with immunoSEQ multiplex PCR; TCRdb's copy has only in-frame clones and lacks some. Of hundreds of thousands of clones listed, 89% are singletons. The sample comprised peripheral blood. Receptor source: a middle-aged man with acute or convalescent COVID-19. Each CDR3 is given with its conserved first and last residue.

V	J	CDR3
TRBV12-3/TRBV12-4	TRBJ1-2	CASSLAGDGYTF
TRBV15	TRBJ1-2	CATSGGENYGYTF
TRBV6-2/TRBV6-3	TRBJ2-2	CASSYELAGGIWNTGELFF
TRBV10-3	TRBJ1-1	CAISEYWTANTEAFF
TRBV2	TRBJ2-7	CASLPRASGGEQYF
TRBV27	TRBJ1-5	CASSLQGVKPQHF
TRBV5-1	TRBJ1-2	CASSFPGHEDYTF
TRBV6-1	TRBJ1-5	CASSEVGTSNQPQHF
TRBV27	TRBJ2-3	CASSYSGKSTDTQYF
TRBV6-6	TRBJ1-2	CASSYAADRNYGYTF